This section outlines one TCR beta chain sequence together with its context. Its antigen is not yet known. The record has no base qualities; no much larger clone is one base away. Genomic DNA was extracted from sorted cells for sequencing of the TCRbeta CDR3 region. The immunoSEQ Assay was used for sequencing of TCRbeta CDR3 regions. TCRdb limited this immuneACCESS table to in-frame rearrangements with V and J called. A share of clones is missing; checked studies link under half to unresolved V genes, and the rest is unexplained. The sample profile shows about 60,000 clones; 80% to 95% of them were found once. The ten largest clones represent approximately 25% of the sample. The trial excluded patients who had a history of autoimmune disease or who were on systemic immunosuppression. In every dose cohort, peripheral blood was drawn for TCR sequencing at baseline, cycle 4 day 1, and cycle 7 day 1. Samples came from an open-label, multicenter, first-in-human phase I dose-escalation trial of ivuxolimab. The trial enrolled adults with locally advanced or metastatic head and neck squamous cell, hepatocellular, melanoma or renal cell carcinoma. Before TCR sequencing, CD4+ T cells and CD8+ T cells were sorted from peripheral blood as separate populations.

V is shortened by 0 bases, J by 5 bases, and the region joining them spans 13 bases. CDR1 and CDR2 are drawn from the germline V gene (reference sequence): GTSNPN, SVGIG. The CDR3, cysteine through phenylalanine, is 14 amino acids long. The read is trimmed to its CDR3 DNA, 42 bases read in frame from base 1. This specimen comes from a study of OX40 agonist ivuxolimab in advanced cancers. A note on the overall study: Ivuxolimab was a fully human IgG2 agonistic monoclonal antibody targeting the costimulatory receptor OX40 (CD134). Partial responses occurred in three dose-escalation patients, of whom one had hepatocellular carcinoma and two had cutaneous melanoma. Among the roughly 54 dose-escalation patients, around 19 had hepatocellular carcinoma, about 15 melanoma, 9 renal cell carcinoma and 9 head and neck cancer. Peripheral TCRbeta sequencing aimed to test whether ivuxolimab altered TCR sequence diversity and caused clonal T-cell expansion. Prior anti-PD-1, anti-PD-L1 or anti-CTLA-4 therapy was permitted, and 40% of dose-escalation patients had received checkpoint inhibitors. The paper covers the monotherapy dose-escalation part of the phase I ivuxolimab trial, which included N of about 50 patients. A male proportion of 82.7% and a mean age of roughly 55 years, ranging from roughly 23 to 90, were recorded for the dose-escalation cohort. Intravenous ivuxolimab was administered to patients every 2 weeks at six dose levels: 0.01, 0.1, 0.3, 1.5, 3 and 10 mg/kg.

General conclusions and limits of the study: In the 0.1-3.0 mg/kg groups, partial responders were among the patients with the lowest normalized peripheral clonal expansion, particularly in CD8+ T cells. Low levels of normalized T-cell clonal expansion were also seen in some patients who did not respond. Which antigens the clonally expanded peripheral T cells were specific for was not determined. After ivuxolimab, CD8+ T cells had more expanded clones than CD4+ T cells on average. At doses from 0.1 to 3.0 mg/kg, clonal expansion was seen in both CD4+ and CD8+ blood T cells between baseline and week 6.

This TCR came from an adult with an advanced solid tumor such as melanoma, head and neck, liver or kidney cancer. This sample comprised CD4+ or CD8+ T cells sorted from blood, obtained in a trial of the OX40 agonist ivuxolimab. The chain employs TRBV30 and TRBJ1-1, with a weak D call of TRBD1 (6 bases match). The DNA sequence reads TGTGCCTGGAGTGTAATCGGGGGGCGGACTGAAGCTTTCTTT. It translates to CAWSVIGGRTEAFF.